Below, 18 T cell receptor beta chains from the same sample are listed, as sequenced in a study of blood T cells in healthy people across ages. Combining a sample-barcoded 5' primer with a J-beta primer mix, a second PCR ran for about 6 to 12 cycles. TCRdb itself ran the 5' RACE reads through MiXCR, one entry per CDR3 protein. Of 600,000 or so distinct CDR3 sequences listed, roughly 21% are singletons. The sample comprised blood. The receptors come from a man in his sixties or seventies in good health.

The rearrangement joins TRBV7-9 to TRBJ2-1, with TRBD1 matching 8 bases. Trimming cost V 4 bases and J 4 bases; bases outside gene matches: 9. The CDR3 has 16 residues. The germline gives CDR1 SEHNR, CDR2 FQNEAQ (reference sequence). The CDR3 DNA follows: TGTGCCAGCAGCTCTCTTACAGGGGGGTGGTACAATGAGCAGTTCTTC. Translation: CASSSLTGGWYNEQFF. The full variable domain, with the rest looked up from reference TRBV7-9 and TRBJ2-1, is DTGVSQNPRHKITKRGQNVTFRCDPISEHNRLYWYRQTLGQGPEFLTYFQNEAQLEKSRLLSDRFSAERPKGSFSTLEIQRTEQGDSAMYLCASSSLTGGWYNEQFFGPGTRLTVL.

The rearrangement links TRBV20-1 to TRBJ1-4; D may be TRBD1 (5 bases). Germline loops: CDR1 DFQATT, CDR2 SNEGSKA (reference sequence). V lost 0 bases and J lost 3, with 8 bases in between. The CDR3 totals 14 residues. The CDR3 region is CSAREGGSNEKLFF. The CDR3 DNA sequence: TGCAGTGCTAGAGAGGGGGGGTCTAATGAAAAACTGTTTTTT.

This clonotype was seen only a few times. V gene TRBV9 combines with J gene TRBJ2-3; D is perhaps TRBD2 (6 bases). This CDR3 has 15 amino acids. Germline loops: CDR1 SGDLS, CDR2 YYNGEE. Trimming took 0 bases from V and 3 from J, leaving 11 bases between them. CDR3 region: CASSVGPSATDTQYF. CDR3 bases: TGTGCCAGCAGCGTAGGTCCTAGCGCTACAGATACGCAGTATTTT.

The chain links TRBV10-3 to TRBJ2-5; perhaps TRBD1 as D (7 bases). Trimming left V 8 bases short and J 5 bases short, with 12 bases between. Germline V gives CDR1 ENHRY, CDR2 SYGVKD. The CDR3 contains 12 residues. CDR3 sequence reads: CAIGPGGETQYF. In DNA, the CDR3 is TGTGCCATCGGCCCAGGGGGGGAGACCCAGTACTTC.

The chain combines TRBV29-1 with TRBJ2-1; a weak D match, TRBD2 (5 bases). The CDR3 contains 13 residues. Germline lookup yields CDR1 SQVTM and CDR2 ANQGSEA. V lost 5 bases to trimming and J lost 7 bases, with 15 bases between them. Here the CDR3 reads CSVRLALNNEQFF. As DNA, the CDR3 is TGCAGCGTTCGCCTAGCCCTTAATAATGAGCAGTTCTTC.

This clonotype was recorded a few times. The CDR3 region has the DNA TGCGCCAGCAGCACATCAGCGGGAGGGCGTAGTGATACGCAGTATTTT. This gives the protein CASSTSAGGRSDTQYF. This chain links TRBV5-1 with TRBJ2-3; 10 positions agree with TRBD2. CDR3 size: 16 residues. CDR1 and CDR2 (germline): SGHRS, YFSETQ. V lost 4 bases to trimming and J lost 6 bases; unmatched junction nucleotides: 11.

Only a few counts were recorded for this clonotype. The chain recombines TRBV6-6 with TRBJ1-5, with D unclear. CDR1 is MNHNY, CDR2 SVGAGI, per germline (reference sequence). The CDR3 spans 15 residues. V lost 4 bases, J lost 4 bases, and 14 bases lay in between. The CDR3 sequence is CASSSQAARNQPQHF. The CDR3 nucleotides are TGTGCCAGCAGTTCCCAAGCAGCCCGAAATCAGCCCCAGCATTTT.

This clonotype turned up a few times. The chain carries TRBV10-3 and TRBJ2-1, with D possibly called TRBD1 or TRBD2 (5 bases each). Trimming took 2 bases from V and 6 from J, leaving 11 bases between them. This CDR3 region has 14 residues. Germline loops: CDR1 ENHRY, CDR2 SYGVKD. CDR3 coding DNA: TGTGCCATCAGTGAGGGGGGAGAGTCCAATGAGCAGTTCTTC. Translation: CAISEGGESNEQFF.

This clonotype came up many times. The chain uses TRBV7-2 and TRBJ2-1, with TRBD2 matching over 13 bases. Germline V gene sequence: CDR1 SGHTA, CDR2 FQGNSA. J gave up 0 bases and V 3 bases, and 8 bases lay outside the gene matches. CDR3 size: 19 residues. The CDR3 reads CASSFRTSGSRSSYNEQFF. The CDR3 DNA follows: TGTGCCAGCAGCTTCCGGACTAGCGGGAGTAGAAGCTCCTACAATGAGCAGTTCTTC.

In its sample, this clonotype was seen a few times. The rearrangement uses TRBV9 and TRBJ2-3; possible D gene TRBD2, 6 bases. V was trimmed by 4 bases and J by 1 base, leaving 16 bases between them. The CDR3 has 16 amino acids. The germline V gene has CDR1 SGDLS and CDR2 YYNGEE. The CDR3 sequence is CASSTPGGIGTDTQYF. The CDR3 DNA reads TGTGCCAGCAGCACCCCCGGGGGAATTGGCACAGATACGCAGTATTTT.

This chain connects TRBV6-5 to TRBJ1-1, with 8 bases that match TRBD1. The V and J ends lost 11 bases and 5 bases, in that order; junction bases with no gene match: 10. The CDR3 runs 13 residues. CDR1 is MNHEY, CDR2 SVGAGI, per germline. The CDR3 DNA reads TGTGCCTCTGGACAGGGAATGGAGACTGAAGCTTTCTTT. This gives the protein CASGQGMETEAFF.

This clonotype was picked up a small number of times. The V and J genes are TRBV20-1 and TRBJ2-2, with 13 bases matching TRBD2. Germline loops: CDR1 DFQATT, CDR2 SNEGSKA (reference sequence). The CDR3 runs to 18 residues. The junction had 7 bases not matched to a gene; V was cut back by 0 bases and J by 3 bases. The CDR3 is CSARDTRTSGSDTGELFF. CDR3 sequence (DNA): TGCAGTGCTAGAGATACCCGGACTAGCGGGAGCGACACCGGGGAGCTGTTTTTT.

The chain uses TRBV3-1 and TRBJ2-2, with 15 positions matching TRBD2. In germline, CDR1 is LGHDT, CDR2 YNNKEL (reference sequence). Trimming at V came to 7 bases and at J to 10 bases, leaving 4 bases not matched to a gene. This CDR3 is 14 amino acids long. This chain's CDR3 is CASTGLAGGEELFF. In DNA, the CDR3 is TGTGCCAGCACTGGACTAGCGGGAGGGGAGGAGCTGTTTTTT.

Here the CDR3 reads CASSAGTQYF. As DNA, the CDR3 is TGTGCCAGCAGCGCCGGGACCCAGTACTTC. The rearrangement links TRBV3-1 to TRBJ2-5, with D unresolved. Germline assignment: CDR1 LGHDT and CDR2 YNNKEL (reference sequence). This CDR3 has 10 residues. The V gene lost 5 bases and the J gene lost 7 bases, with 5 bases spanning the gap.

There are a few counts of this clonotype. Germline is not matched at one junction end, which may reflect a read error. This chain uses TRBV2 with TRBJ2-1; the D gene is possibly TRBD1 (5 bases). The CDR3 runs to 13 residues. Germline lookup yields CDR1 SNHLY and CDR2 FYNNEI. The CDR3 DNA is TGCGCCAGCAGCTTGGACAAATACAATGAGCAGTTCTTC. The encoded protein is CASSLDKYNEQFF.

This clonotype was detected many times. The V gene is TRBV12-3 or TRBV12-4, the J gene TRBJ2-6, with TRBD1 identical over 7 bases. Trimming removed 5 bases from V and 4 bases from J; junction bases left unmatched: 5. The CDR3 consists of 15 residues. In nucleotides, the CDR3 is TGTGCCAGCAGTCCTAGGGGGCAAGGGGCCAACGTCCTGACTTTC. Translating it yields CASSPRGQGANVLTF.

CDR3 residues: CASSQDSGGAAKNIQYF. CDR3 nucleotide sequence: TGTGCCAGCAGCCAAGATTCGGGGGGCGCTGCCAAAAACATTCAGTACTTC. V is TRBV3-1 and J is TRBJ2-4, with D tentatively TRBD2 (7 bases). Trimming shortened V by 0 bases and J by 1 base, and 13 bases separated the two germline ends. Germline V gene data show CDR1 as LGHDT and CDR2 as YNNKEL (reference sequence). The CDR3 has 17 amino acids.

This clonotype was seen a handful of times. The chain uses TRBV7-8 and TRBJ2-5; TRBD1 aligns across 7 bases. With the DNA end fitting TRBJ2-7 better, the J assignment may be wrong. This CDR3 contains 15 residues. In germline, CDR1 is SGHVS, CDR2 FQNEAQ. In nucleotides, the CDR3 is TGTGCCAGCAGCCCCGACAGGGAATTTTTCTACGAGCAGTACTTC. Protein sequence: CASSPDREFFYEQYF.